This T cell receptor beta chain was found in a study of early T cells in non-severe SARS-CoV-2 infection (dated by TCRdb to the early 2020s). Notes on the research overall: Because TCR sequencing relied on bulk RNA taken from unsorted whole blood, pairing of alpha and beta chains was not possible.

Its CDR3 holds 18 amino acids, cysteine through phenylalanine. This entry keeps only the CDR3 DNA: 54 bases, framed from base 1. The germline V gene sets CDR1 to WSHSY and CDR2 to SAAADI. V ends up 3 bases short and J 9 bases short, with an unmatched junction base count of 13. Receptors were amplified or captured by 5' RACE. Sequencing used a NextSeq 500. The TCR library protocol attached unique molecular identifiers to individual cDNA molecules to correct for sequencing error and PCR bias. Both TCR alpha and beta chains were sequenced, and tight co-correlation was observed between alpha and beta sequence abundances in each sample. The authors' pipeline ran thus. Decombinator V4 was used to perform V gene, J gene and CDR3 annotation of TCR sequences. Expanded TCRs were defined as changing significantly between any two time points under a Poisson model with p below 0.0001. TCR abundances were normalised to the total number of TCRs sequenced per sample and expressed as counts per million. TRAV1-2 paired with TRAJ12, TRAJ20 or TRAJ33 defined MAIT TCRs, while TRAV10 paired with TRAJ18 defined iNKT TCRs. VDJdb, accessed 1 November 2021, was searched for CMV, EBV and SARS-CoV-2 annotated TCRs, excluding TCRs annotated for multiple antigens. In TCRdb, the public reads were trimmed at Q25 with fastp and aligned with MiXCR, with productive beta chains retained. Rows matching on CDR3 protein sequence are summarized as one entry with the most common DNA and genes. The V and J calls and clone size are TCRdb's, not the authors'. The sample table contains around 25,000 distinct CDR3 sequences; only one count was recorded for 4.5% to 7% of them. Around 2.5% of the sample is held by the ten biggest clonotypes.

Of note for this clonotype: Its antigen remains undetermined. No much larger clone exists at a distance of one base, and base qualities are not known.

Overall study results and their limits: Matching against VDJdb was skewed toward anti-spike CD8 responses, likely underestimated virus-specific expansions, and missed private and CD4 specificities.

This was a case-control study nested in a cohort of healthcare workers in London, UK, who had nasopharyngeal swab PCR tests and blood samples taken every week. Healthcare workers were recruited between 23 and 31 March 2020, during the week of the UK lockdown, and were followed weekly for up to roughly 15 weeks. The V and J segments used are TRBV10-2 and TRBJ2-1; the central 14 bases match TRBD2. The receptor's source is an adult who was a healthcare worker with PCR-confirmed SARS-CoV-2 infection or an uninfected control (not recorded which). Sequenced: whole blood. The nucleotide sequence is TGCGCCAGCAGTGATGGGGGACTAGCGGGGGCTCCCTTCCCTGAGCAGTTCTTC. The encoded protein is CASSDGGLAGAPFPEQFF.